The source of this T cell receptor (beta chain) is a study of T cell repertoires in cytomegalovirus infection. For the study at large: In public TCR beta signatures, there were indications of both CMV infection and matching HLA type.

The germline V and J ends were trimmed by 1 base and 0 bases, with 22 bases remaining between them. The CDR3 spans 21 residues. The V gene's germline CDR1 is MDHEN and CDR2 SYDVKM. In TCRdb, the reads were re-called with MiXCR into one record per CDR3 protein. The repertoire holds fewer than 850,000 distinct CDR3 sequences, with 25% to 35% as singletons. Note on this clonotype: The target antigen is unknown.

The source was cultured CD8+ T cells from PBMCs, collected from culture after CMV antigen stimulation. The receptor's source is a human donor in good health (CMV status not recorded). Some clones in this sample may be carry-over from other donors' samples. The J gene is TRBJ2-6, the V gene TRBV28, with D perhaps TRBD1 or TRBD2 (5 bases each). CDR3 region: CASSLLMSGGLLHSGANVLTF. In DNA, the CDR3 is TGTGCCAGCAGTTTATTAATGTCTGGGGGTCTTTTGCACTCTGGGGCCAACGTCCTGACTTTC.